The table lists the clone carrying this T cell receptor (beta chain) with a few counts. Its target is not known. A junction end diverges from the germline sequence, so it may reflect a read error. The data belong to a study of blood T cells in healthy people across ages. General study findings and limits: Any conclusive comparison of naive versus antigen-experienced cells was prevented by using unsorted PBMCs.

A second PCR of roughly 6 to 12 cycles used a sample-barcoded 5' primer and a J-beta primer mix. TCRdb called the 5' RACE reads again in MiXCR, with one record for every CDR3 protein. The sample records 550,000 to 600,000 distinct CDR3 sequences, 25% to 30% being singletons. Germline values: CDR1 SGHTA, CDR2 FQGNSA. CDR3 length equals 14 residues. The sample consisted of blood. This clonotype originated in an older woman in good health. V and J are TRBV7-2 and TRBJ2-1, with TRBD2 identical over 11 bases. The CDR3 DNA follows: TGTGCCAGCAGCTTTGCCACTAGCGGGGGAGGATTGATCTTC. Translated, it gives CASSFATSGGGLIF. The entire variable domain, with the rest obtained from reference TRBV7-2 and TRBJ2-1, is as follows: GAGVSQSPSNKVTEKGKDVELRCDPISGHTALYWYRQSLGQGLEFLIYFQGNSAPDKSGLPSDRFSAERTGGSVSTLTIQRTQQEDSAVYLCASSFATSGGGLIFGPGTRLTVL.